The subject of this entry is one T cell receptor (beta chain). As yet, its antigen is unknown. Adult Caucasians living in Nashville, Tennessee made up all of the donors. It was into CD45RA+ naive and CD45RA-negative memory subsets that the CD4+ cells were split. This sample is drawn from a study of shared clonotypes between healthy human individuals. V was clipped by 4 bases and J by 3 bases; unmatched bases: 9. The CDR3 sequence is 15 residues long. Germline lookup yields CDR1 SGHNT and CDR2 YYREEE (reference sequence). Assay used: immunoSEQ multiplex PCR; TCRdb lists only in-frame clones, some missing. The sample records over a million clones, roughly 97% being singletons. Whole-study results and caveats: Blood was the only sampled material, and tissue repertoires likely differ. Since donors were few, the genetic and exposure-history diversity represented was limited.

This clonotype was sampled from a man aged 25 to 45 in good health. The V call is TRBV5-4, the J call TRBJ2-5; 7 bases fit TRBD2. The source material was naive CD4+ T cells sorted from blood. Stated subset: CD45RA+ positively selected. CDR3 nucleotides: TGTGCCAGCAGCCAACCGGGAGGCAGAAAAGAGACCCAGTACTTC. Protein sequence: CASSQPGGRKETQYF.